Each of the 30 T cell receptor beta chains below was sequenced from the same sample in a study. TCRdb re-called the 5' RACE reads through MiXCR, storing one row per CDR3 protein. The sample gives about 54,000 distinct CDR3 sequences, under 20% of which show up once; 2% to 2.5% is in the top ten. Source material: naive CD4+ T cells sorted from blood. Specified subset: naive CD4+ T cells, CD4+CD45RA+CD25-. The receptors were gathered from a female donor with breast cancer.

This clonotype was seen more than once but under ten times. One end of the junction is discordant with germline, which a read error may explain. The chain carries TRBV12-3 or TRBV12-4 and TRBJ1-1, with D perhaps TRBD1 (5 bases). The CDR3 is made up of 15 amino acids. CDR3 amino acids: CASSPQVGKGTGAFF. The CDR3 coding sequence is TGTGCCAGCAGTCCCCAGGTGGGAAAGGGGACTGGAGCTTTCTTT.

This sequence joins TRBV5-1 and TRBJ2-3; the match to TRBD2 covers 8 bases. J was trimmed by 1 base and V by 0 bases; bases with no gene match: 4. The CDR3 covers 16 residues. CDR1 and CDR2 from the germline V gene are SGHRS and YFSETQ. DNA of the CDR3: TGCGCCAGCAGCTTGGATACTAGCGGAGGCACAGATACGCAGTATTTT. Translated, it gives CASSLDTSGGTDTQYF.

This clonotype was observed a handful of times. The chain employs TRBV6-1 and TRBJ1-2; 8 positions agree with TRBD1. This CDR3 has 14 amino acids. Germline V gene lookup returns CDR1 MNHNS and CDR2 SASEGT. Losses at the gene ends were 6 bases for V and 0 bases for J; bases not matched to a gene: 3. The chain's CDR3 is CASRLGQANYGYTF. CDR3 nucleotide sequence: TGTGCCAGCAGGTTGGGACAGGCTAACTATGGCTACACCTTC.

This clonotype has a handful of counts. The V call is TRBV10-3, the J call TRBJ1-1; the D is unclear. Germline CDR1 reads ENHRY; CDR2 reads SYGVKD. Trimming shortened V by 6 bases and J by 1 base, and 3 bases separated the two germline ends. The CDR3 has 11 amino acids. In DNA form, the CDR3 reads TGTGCCATCAGGGGGAACACTGAAGCTTTCTTT. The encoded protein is CAIRGNTEAFF.

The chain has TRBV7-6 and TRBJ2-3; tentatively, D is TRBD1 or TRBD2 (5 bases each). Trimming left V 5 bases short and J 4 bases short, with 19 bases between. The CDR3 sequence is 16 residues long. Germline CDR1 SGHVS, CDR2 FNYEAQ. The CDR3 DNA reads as TGTGCCAGCAGCCCACCCCGGGGCGCAGGGTCAGATACGCAGTATTTT. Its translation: CASSPPRGAGSDTQYF. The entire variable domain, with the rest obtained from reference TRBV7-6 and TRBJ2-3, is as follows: GAGVSQSPRYKVTKRGQDVALRCDPISGHVSLYWYRQALGQGPEFLTYFNYEAQQDKSGLPNDRFSAERPEGSISTLTIQRTEQRDSAMYRCASSPPRGAGSDTQYFGPGTRLTVL.

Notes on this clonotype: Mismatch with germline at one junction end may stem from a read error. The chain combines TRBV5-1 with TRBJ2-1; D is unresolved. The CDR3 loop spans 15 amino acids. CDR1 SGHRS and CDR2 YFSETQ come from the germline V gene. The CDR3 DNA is TGCGCCAGCAGCCCCCGACTGAGCTCCGACAATGAGCAGTTCTTC. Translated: CASSPRLSSDNEQFF.

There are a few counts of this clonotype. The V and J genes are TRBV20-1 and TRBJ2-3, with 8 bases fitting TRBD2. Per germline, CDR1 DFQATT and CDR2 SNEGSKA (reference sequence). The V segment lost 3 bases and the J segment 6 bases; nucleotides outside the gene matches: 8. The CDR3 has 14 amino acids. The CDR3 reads CSARIAGIVDTQYF. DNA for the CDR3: TGCAGTGCTAGGATAGCGGGAATAGTGGATACGCAGTATTTT.

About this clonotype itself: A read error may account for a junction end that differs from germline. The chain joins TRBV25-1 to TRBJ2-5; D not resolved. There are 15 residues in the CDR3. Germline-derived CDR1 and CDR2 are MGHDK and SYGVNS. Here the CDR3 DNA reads TGTGCCAGCAGTGAACCGTCGTTAGGGCAAGAGACCCAGTGCTTC. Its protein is CASSEPSLGQETQCF.

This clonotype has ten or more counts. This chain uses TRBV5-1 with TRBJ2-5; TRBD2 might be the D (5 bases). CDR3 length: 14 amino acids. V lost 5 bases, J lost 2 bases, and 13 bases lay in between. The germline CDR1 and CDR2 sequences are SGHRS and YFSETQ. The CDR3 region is CASRPGITQETQYF. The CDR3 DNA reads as TGCGCCAGCAGGCCCGGGATAACACAAGAGACCCAGTACTTC.

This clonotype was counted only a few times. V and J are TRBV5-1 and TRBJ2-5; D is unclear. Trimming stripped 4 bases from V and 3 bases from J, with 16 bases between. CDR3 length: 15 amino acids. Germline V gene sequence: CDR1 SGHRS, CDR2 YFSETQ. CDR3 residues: CASSRTDYSEETQYF. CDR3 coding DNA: TGCGCCAGCAGCCGTACTGATTACAGTGAAGAGACCCAGTACTTC.

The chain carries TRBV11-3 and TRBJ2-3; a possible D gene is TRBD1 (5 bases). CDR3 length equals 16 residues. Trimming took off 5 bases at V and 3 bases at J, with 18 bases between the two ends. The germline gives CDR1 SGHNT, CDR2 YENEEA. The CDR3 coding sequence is TGTGCCAGCAGCCAAGGACGGACACCGGGTACAGATACGCAGTATTTT. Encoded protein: CASSQGRTPGTDTQYF.

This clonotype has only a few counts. The CDR3 loop reads CASSSILWDGYTF. The CDR3 bases are TGTGCCAGCAGCTCCATCCTATGGGATGGCTACACCTTC. The V call is TRBV13, the J call TRBJ1-2; D ambiguous. V lost 4 bases, J lost 6 bases, and 12 bases lay in between. Looked up from germline, CDR1 is PRHDT and CDR2 is FYEKMQ (reference sequence). The CDR3 totals 13 residues. Drawing the rest from reference TRBV13 and TRBJ1-2, the complete variable domain is AAGVIQSPRHLIKEKRETATLKCYPIPRHDTVYWYQQGPGQDPQFLISFYEKMQSDKGSIPDRFSAQQFSDYHSELNMSSLELGDSALYFCASSSILWDGYTFGSGTRLTVV.

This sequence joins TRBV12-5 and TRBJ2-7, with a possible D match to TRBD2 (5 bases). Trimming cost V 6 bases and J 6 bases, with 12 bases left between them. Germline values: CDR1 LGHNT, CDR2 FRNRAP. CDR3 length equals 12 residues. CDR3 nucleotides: TGTGCTAGTGGCCTACCTCGGGGCGAGCAGTACTTC. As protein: CASGLPRGEQYF.

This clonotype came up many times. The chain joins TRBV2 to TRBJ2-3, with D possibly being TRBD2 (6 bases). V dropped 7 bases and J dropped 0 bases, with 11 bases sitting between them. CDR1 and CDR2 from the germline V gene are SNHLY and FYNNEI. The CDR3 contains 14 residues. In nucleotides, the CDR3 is TGTGCCAGCATCGCGGGACTTAGCACAGATACGCAGTATTTT. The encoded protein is CASIAGLSTDTQYF.

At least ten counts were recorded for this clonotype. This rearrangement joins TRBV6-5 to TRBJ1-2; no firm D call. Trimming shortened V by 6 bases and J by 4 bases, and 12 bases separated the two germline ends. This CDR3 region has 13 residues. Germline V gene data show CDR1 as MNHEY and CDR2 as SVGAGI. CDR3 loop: CASRLQSFYGYTF. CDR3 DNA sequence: TGTGCCAGCAGGCTACAGAGTTTCTATGGCTACACCTTC.

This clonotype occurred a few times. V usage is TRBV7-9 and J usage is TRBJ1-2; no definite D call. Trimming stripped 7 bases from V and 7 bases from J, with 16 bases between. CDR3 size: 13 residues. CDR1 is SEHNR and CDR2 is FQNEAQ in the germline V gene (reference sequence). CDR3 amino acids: CASTLTGEGGYTF. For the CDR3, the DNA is TGTGCCAGCACCCTGACCGGGGAAGGTGGCTACACCTTC.

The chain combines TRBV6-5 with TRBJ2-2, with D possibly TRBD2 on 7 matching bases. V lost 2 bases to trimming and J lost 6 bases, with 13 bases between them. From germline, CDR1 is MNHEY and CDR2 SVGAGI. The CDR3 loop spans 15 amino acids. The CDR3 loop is CASSYRGAVSGELFF. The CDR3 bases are TGTGCCAGCAGTTACCGGGGGGCGGTGTCCGGGGAGCTGTTTTTT.

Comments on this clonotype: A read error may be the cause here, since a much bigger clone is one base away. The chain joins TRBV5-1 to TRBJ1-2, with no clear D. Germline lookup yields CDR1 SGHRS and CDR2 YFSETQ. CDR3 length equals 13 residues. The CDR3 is CAISSPYSSGYTF. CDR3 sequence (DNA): TGCGCCATCAGCTCACCGTACAGTTCTGGCTACACCTTC.

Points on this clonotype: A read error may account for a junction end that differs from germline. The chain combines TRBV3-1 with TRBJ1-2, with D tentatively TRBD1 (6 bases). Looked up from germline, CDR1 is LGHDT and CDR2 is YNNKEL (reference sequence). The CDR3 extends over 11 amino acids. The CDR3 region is CASSQAGTLAF. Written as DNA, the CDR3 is TGTGCCAGCAGCCAGGCCGGGACACTCGCCTTC. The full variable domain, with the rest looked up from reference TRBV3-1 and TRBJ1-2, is DTAVSQTPKYLVTQMGNDKSIKCEQNLGHDTMYWYKQDSKKFLKIMFSYNNKELIINETVPNRFSPKSPDKAHLNLHINSLELGDSAVYFCASSQAGTLAFGSGTRLTVV.

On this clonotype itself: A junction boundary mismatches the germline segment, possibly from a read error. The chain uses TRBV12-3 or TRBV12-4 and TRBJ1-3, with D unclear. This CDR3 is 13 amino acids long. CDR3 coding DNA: TGTGCCAGCAGTTTAGGAACCTTTTCTCGCTTTGGTTTT. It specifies CASSLGTFSRFGF.

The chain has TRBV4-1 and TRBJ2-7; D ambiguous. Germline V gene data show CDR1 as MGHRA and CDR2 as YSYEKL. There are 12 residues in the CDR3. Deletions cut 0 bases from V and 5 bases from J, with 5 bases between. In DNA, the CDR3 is TGCGCCAGCAGCCAAGAGGCCCACGAGCAGTACTTC. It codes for CASSQEAHEQYF.

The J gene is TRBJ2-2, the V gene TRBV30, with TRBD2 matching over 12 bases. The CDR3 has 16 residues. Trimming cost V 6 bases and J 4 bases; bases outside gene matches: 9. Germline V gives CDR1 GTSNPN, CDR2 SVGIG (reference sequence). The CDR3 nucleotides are TGTGCCTGCTCCCTGGGACTAGCGGGCGGCACCGGGGAGCTGTTTTTT. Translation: CACSLGLAGGTGELFF.

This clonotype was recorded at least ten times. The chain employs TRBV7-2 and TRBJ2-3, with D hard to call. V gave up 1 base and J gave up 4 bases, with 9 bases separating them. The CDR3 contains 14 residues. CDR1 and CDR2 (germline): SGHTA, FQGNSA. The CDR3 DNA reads TGTGCCAGCAGCTTAGGCGGTCGTTCAGATACGCAGTATTTT. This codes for CASSLGGRSDTQYF.

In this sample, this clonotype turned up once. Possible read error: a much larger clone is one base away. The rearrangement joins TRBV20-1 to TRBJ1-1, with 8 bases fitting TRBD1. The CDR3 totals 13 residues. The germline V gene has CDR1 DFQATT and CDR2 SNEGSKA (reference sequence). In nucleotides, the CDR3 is TGCAGTGCCAACTACAGGGGGAGGACTGAAGCTGTCTTT. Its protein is CSANYRGRTEAVF.

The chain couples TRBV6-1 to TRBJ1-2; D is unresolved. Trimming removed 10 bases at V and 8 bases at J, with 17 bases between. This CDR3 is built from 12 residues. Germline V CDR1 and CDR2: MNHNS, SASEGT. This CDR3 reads CATHTAGRGYTF. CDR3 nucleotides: TGTGCCACACATACGGCCGGTCGGGGCTACACCTTC.

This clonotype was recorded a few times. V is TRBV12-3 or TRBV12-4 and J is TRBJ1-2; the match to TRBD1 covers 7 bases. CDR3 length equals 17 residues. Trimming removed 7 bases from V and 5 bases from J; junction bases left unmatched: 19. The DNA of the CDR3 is TGTGCCAGCACCTTACGACAGGGAGAGTCCTATAGATATGGCTACACCTTC. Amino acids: CASTLRQGESYRYGYTF.

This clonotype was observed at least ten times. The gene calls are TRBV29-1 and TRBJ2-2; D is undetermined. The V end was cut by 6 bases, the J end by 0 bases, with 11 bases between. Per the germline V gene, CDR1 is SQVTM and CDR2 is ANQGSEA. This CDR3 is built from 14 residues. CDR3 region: CSVRALANTGELFF. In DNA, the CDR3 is TGCAGCGTCCGGGCCCTCGCGAACACCGGGGAGCTGTTTTTT.

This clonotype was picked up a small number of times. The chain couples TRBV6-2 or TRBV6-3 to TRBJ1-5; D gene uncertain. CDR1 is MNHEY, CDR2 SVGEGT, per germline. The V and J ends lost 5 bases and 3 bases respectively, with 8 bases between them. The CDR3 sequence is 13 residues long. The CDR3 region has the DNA TGTGCCAGCAGTGGCAGCTTCAATCAGCCCCAGCATTTT. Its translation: CASSGSFNQPQHF.

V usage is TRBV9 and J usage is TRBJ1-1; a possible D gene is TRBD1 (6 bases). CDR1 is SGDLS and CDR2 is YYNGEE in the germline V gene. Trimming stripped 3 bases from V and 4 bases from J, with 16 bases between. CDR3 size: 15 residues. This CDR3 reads CASSATTGLGTEAFF. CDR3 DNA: TGTGCCAGCAGCGCAACGACAGGTCTGGGCACTGAAGCTTTCTTT.

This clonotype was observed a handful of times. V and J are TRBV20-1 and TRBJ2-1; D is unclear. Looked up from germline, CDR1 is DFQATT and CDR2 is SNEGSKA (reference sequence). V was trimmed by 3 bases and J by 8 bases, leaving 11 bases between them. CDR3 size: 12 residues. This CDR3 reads CSASRWADEQFF. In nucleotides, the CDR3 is TGCAGTGCTAGTCGTTGGGCGGATGAGCAGTTCTTC.